A selection of T cell receptor beta chains follows, all from one sample in a study of T cell responses to AZD1222 COVID-19 vaccine. The assay was immunoSEQ multiplex PCR, and TCRdb's table has in-frame clones only and misses some. The repertoire has about 97,000 clones, roughly 89% of them found once; the top ten carry 7.5%. The sample in question was peripheral blood, obtained on day 0 of AZD1222 vaccination. The receptors were gathered from an adult in good health. Both conserved end residues are part of each CDR3. Fields, in order: V gene, clone size, J gene, D gene, CDR3 protein, CDR3 DNA. D genes are given only for firm matches. Size is omitted from some rows. Given values are once, few, many or a class for expanded clones.

V gene: TRBV19
clone size: .
J gene: TRBJ2-4
D gene: .
CDR3 protein: CASSIIGGGQAKNIQYF
CDR3 DNA: TGTGCCAGTAGTATAATTGGGGGAGGACAAGCCAAAAACATTCAGTACTTC

V gene: TRBV23-1
clone size: .
J gene: TRBJ1-1
D gene: TRBD1
CDR3 protein: CASSHQGARNTEAFF
CDR3 DNA: TGCGCCAGCAGTCACCAGGGGGCGCGGAACACTGAAGCTTTCTTT

V gene: TRBV15
clone size: .
J gene: TRBJ2-7
D gene: .
CDR3 protein: CATSRGSLDEQYF
CDR3 DNA: TGTGCCACCAGCAGAGGGAGTCTGGACGAGCAGTACTTC

V gene: TRBV6-5
clone size: once
J gene: TRBJ1-5
D gene: .
CDR3 protein: CASATSGLSNQPQHF
CDR3 DNA: TGTGCCAGCGCCACCTCGGGACTGAGCAATCAGCCCCAGCATTTT

V gene: TRBV4-1
clone size: .
J gene: TRBJ1-4
D gene: TRBD1
CDR3 protein: CASSQLKGQGNEKLFF
CDR3 DNA: TGCGCCAGCAGCCAACTAAAGGGACAGGGGAATGAAAAACTGTTTTTT

V gene: TRBV6-2/TRBV6-3
clone size: .
J gene: TRBJ1-1
D gene: .
CDR3 protein: CASSYDTEAFF
CDR3 DNA: TGTGCCAGCAGTTATGACACTGAAGCTTTCTTT

V gene: TRBV2
clone size: .
J gene: TRBJ2-3
D gene: .
CDR3 protein: CASTRGGTDTQYF
CDR3 DNA: TGTGCCAGCACCCGCGGAGGCACAGATACGCAGTATTTT

V gene: TRBV2
clone size: .
J gene: TRBJ1-6
D gene: .
CDR3 protein: CASGGGLGSPLHF
CDR3 DNA: TGTGCCAGCGGCGGGGGCCTGGGTTCACCCCTCCACTTT

V gene: TRBV29-1
clone size: .
J gene: TRBJ2-1
D gene: TRBD1
CDR3 protein: CSGQGAANEQFF
CDR3 DNA: TGCAGCGGACAGGGAGCGGCCAATGAGCAGTTCTTC

V gene: TRBV5-6
clone size: .
J gene: TRBJ1-1
D gene: .
CDR3 protein: CASSLGGSGPLNTEAFF
CDR3 DNA: TGTGCCAGCAGCTTGGGGGGGTCGGGCCCCCTGAACACTGAAGCTTTCTTT

V gene: TRBV5-4
clone size: once
J gene: TRBJ2-5
D gene: .
CDR3 protein: CASSPRLLGQETQYF
CDR3 DNA: TGTGCCAGCAGCCCCCGACTGCTGGGTCAAGAGACCCAGTACTTC

V gene: TRBV4-2
clone size: .
J gene: TRBJ2-7
D gene: TRBD2
CDR3 protein: CASSQDALAGAEQYF
CDR3 DNA: TGTGCCAGCAGCCAAGATGCACTAGCGGGAGCCGAGCAGTACTTC

V gene: TRBV7-2
clone size: .
J gene: TRBJ1-2
D gene: .
CDR3 protein: CASSPTRRANYGYTF
CDR3 DNA: TGTGCCAGCAGCCCGACTCGGAGAGCTAACTATGGCTACACCTTC

V gene: TRBV11-2
clone size: once
J gene: TRBJ2-1
D gene: TRBD1
CDR3 protein: CASSPDRAGEQFF
CDR3 DNA: TGTGCCAGCAGCCCAGACAGGGCGGGTGAGCAGTTCTTC

V gene: TRBV7-9
clone size: .
J gene: TRBJ1-3
D gene: .
CDR3 protein: CASSLVGYTGNTIYF
CDR3 DNA: TGTGCCAGCAGCTTAGTAGGCTATACTGGAAACACCATATATTTT

V gene: TRBV28
clone size: .
J gene: TRBJ1-6
D gene: .
CDR3 protein: CASSPRGLNNSPLHF
CDR3 DNA: TGTGCCAGCAGTCCGCGAGGGTTGAATAATTCACCCCTCCACTTT

V gene: TRBV28
clone size: once
J gene: TRBJ2-5
D gene: .
CDR3 protein: CASSYRLGETQYF
CDR3 DNA: TGTGCCAGCAGTTACAGGTTAGGAGAGACCCAGTACTTC

V gene: TRBV19
clone size: .
J gene: TRBJ2-1
D gene: .
CDR3 protein: CASSIGFEGAGYNEQFF
CDR3 DNA: TGTGCCAGTAGTATAGGTTTCGAGGGAGCGGGCTACAATGAGCAGTTCTTC

V gene: TRBV2
clone size: once
J gene: TRBJ1-2
D gene: TRBD1
CDR3 protein: CASSDRGYGYTF
CDR3 DNA: TGTGCCAGCAGCGACAGGGGTTATGGCTACACCTTC